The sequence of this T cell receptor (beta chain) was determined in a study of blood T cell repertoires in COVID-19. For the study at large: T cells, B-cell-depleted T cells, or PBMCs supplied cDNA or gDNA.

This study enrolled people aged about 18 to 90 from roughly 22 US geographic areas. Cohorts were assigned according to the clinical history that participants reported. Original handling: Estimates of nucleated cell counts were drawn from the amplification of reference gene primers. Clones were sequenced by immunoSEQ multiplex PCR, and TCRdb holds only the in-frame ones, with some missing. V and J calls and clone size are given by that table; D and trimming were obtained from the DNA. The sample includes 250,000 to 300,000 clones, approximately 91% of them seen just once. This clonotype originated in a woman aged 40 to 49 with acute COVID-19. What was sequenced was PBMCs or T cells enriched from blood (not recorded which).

Here the CDR3 reads CASSQDILTSYNEQFF. DNA for the CDR3: TGCGCCAGCAGCCAAGATATACTTACCTCCTACAATGAGCAGTTCTTC. The chain joins TRBV4-1 to TRBJ2-1, with unresolved D. V lost 0 bases and J lost 0, with 9 bases in between. The germline V gene encodes CDR1 MGHRA and CDR2 YSYEKL. The CDR3 totals 16 residues.